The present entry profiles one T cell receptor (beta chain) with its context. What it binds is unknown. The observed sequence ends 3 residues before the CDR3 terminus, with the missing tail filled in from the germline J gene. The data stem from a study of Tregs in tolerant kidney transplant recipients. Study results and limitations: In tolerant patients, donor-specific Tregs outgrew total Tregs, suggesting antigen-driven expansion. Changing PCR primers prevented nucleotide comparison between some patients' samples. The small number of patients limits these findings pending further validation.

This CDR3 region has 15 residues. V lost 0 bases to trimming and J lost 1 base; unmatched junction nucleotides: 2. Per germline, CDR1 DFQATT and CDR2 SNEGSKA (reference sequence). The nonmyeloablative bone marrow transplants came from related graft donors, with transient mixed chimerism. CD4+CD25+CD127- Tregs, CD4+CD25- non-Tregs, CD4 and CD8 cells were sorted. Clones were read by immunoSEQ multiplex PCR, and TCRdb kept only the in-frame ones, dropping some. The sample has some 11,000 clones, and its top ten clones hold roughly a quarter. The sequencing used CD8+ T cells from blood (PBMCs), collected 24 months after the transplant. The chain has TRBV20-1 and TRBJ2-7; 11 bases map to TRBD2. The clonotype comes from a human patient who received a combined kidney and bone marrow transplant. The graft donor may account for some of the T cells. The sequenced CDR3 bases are TGCAGTGCTAGAGAACTAGCGGGAGCATCCTACGAG. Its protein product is CSARELAGASYE. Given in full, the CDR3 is CSARELAGASYEQYF.